One and the same sample provided the 29 T cell receptor beta chains below, sequenced in a study of human T cells and chemical hapten exposure. TCRdb reanalysed the 5' RACE reads using MiXCR and keeps one entry per CDR3 protein. This repertoire shows around 80,000 distinct CDR3 sequences, around 15% found once; its top ten account for approximately 7%. Researchers extracted total RNA from unfractionated whole blood. The source is a female donor in good health.

V gene TRBV28 combines with J gene TRBJ2-1; 8 bases line up with TRBD2. The V and J ends lost 10 bases and 4 bases, in that order; junction bases with no gene match: 9. The CDR3 loop spans 14 amino acids. Germline values: CDR1 MDHEN, CDR2 SYDVKM. The CDR3 DNA reads as TGTGCCACCCTCGGGAGGGCCTCTTACAATGAGCAGTTCTTC. Translating it yields CATLGRASYNEQFF.

The chain employs TRBV20-1 and TRBJ2-7; D is possibly TRBD2 (6 bases). Trimming stripped 5 bases from V and 0 bases from J, with 11 bases between. This CDR3 comprises 13 residues. Germline CDR1 is DFQATT and CDR2 is SNEGSKA (reference sequence). The CDR3: CSAALALSYEQYF. Written as DNA, the CDR3 is TGCAGTGCTGCCCTAGCGCTCTCCTACGAGCAGTACTTC.

This clonotype was detected many times. This rearrangement joins TRBV24-1 to TRBJ2-3; 7 nucleotides align to TRBD2. The junction had 1 base not matched to a gene; V was cut back by 5 bases and J by 0 bases. CDR1 is KGHDR, CDR2 SFDVKD, per germline. CDR3 size: 14 residues. CDR3 nucleotide sequence: TGTGCCACCAGTGCGGGGGGTAGCACAGATACGCAGTATTTT. Residues: CATSAGGSTDTQYF.

The chain links TRBV18 to TRBJ1-6; D gene ambiguous. The V gene's germline CDR1 is KGHSH and CDR2 LQKENI. Trimming shortened V by 2 bases and J by 7 bases, and 6 bases separated the two germline ends. CDR3 length: 13 residues. CDR3 nucleotide sequence: TGTGCCAGCTCACCAAGCAGGAATTCACCCCTCCACTTT. Encoded protein: CASSPSRNSPLHF.

A note on this clonotype: Germline and junction disagree at one end, which may indicate a read error. CDR3 DNA: TGTGCTAGCAGCTTAGAGGGACTGGAGGGCGAGACCCAGTACTTC. Protein sequence: CASSLEGLEGETQYF. The gene calls are TRBV7-7 and TRBJ2-5; D might be TRBD2 (6 bases). In germline, CDR1 is SSHAT, CDR2 FNYEAQ (reference sequence). The CDR3 is 15 residues long.

This clonotype was detected a few times. The gene calls are TRBV7-8 and TRBJ1-1; the match to TRBD1 covers 10 bases. CDR3 length: 15 residues. The germline V gene encodes CDR1 SGHVS and CDR2 FQNEAQ. The junction had 8 bases not matched to a gene; V was cut back by 5 bases and J by 5 bases. CDR3 loop: CASSLVPGQGTEAFF. Here the CDR3 DNA reads TGTGCCAGCAGCCTAGTCCCGGGACAGGGGACTGAAGCTTTCTTT.

This clonotype has ten or more counts. The chain uses TRBV29-1 and TRBJ2-3, with a tentative D call TRBD1 (6 bases). Germline CDR1 and CDR2: SQVTM and ANQGSEA. The CDR3 totals 16 residues. V lost 2 bases and J lost 0, with 15 bases in between. CDR3 sequence (DNA): TGCAGCGTTGAAAACGCCGGGACACCTAGCACAGATACGCAGTATTTT. This codes for CSVENAGTPSTDTQYF.

J is TRBJ2-7 and V is TRBV6-5; weak D call: TRBD2 (5 bases). Trimming took off 0 bases at V and 2 bases at J, with 17 bases between the two ends. The CDR3 is 17 amino acids. Germline V gene sequence: CDR1 MNHEY, CDR2 SVGAGI. The CDR3 nucleotides are TGTGCCAGCAGTTACTCCTCCGAGGGCAATTCCCCCTACGAGCAGTACTTC. Protein product: CASSYSSEGNSPYEQYF.

The J gene is TRBJ2-3, the V gene TRBV10-3; no clear D. From germline, CDR1 is ENHRY and CDR2 SYGVKD. This CDR3 region has 14 residues. The V gene lost 4 bases and the J gene lost 0 bases, with 8 bases spanning the gap. The DNA of the CDR3 is TGTGCCATCAGTGGCAGCGTTAGCACAGATACGCAGTATTTT. Protein: CAISGSVSTDTQYF.

This clonotype was detected only a few times. The chain links TRBV5-1 to TRBJ2-2, with 10 bases matching TRBD2. The V and J ends lost 4 bases and 5 bases, in that order; junction bases with no gene match: 11. Germline assignment: CDR1 SGHRS and CDR2 YFSETQ. CDR3 size: 17 residues. Written as DNA, the CDR3 is TGCGCCAGCAGCGCACGGAGCGGGGGGGCATCAACCGGGGAGCTGTTTTTT. Translated: CASSARSGGASTGELFF.

This clonotype was found a few times. This rearrangement joins TRBV3-1 to TRBJ1-2; D unresolved. Germline values: CDR1 LGHDT, CDR2 YNNKEL (reference sequence). V was shortened by 1 base and J by 0 bases, with 9 bases between the two germline ends. The CDR3 sequence is 15 residues long. CDR3 coding DNA: TGTGCCAGCAGCCAAGGGGGAGGGACTAACTATGGCTACACCTTC. This codes for CASSQGGGTNYGYTF.

This sequence joins TRBV5-1 and TRBJ2-5, with TRBD2 matching 12 bases. The CDR3 sequence is 15 residues long. Looked up from germline, CDR1 is SGHRS and CDR2 is YFSETQ. V was pared by 4 bases and J by 7 bases, with 8 bases of the junction left unmatched. The CDR3 reads CASSGGLAGSGTQYF. CDR3 in DNA: TGCGCCAGCAGCGGGGGACTAGCGGGCAGCGGGACCCAGTACTTC.

The chain employs TRBV5-1 and TRBJ2-2; TRBD2 is a possible D gene (6 bases). CDR3 length equals 16 residues. Between the trimmed V and J ends, which lost 3 bases and 4 bases, there was a span of 16 bases. Germline V gene data show CDR1 as SGHRS and CDR2 as YFSETQ. The CDR3 loop reads CASSSGTGAGTGELFF. Written as DNA, the CDR3 is TGCGCCAGCAGCTCTGGAACGGGAGCGGGCACCGGGGAGCTGTTTTTT.

Only a few counts were recorded for this clonotype. The V gene is TRBV27, the J gene TRBJ1-4; TRBD1 aligns across 11 bases. The CDR3 loop spans 17 amino acids. Trimming took 8 bases from V and 3 from J; bases not matched to a gene: 11. Germline CDR1 reads MNHEY; CDR2 reads SMNVEV (reference sequence). CDR3 residues: CASRDGTGGASNEKLFF. CDR3 sequence (DNA): TGTGCCAGCCGAGACGGGACAGGGGGTGCCTCTAATGAAAAACTGTTTTTT.

The rearrangement links TRBV6-5 to TRBJ2-1; D may be TRBD2 (6 bases). CDR1 and CDR2 from the germline V gene are MNHEY and SVGAGI. V shed 3 bases and J shed 7 bases, with 7 bases lying between them. This CDR3 is 12 amino acids long. The chain's CDR3 is CASSYGGNEQFF. CDR3 nucleotides: TGTGCCAGCAGTTATGGGGGGAATGAGCAGTTCTTC.

This CDR3 is CASSPARQGATYNEQFF. Written as DNA, the CDR3 is TGTGCCAGCAGCCCAGCCCGGCAGGGGGCTACGTACAATGAGCAGTTCTTC. This chain uses TRBV3-1 with TRBJ2-1, with 8 bases identical to TRBD1. V lost 4 bases, J lost 4 bases, and 12 bases stayed unmatched. The CDR3 covers 17 residues. Per the germline V gene, CDR1 is LGHDT and CDR2 is YNNKEL (reference sequence).

The chain carries TRBV6-4 and TRBJ2-3; TRBD2 matches 13 bases. Trimming at V came to 3 bases and at J to 1 base, leaving 1 base not matched to a gene. This CDR3 is 16 amino acids long. The germline CDR1 and CDR2 sequences are MRHNA and SNTAGT. The CDR3 reads CASSEGTSGGTDTQYF. The DNA for the CDR3 is TGTGCCAGCAGTGAAGGGACTAGCGGGGGCACAGATACGCAGTATTTT.

The CDR3 sequence is CSAASLDTQYF. In DNA form, the CDR3 reads TGCAGTGCTGCCTCTTTGGATACGCAGTATTTT. V and J are TRBV20-1 and TRBJ2-3; D is unclear. Germline-derived CDR1 and CDR2 are DFQATT and SNEGSKA (reference sequence). Trimming stripped 5 bases from V and 6 bases from J, with 9 bases between. The CDR3 totals 11 residues.

This clonotype was seen a handful of times. V is TRBV11-2 and J is TRBJ2-3; 10 bases agree with TRBD2. CDR3 size: 14 residues. Germline CDR1 reads SGHAT; CDR2 reads FQNNGV. Trimming at V came to 5 bases and at J to 6 bases, leaving 5 bases not matched to a gene. CDR3 residues: CASSTPGLADTQYF. CDR3 DNA: TGTGCCAGCAGCACGCCGGGACTAGCGGATACGCAGTATTTT.

The chain joins TRBV5-1 to TRBJ1-5; D remains unclear. This CDR3 comprises 13 residues. CDR1 is SGHRS and CDR2 is YFSETQ in the germline V gene. Trimming removed 3 bases from V and 5 bases from J, with 9 bases in between. The CDR3 DNA sequence: TGCGCCAGCAGCTCAGACGGTTATCAGCCCCAGCATTTT. Amino acid sequence: CASSSDGYQPQHF.

This clonotype appeared a few times. J is TRBJ2-3 and V is TRBV9; 7 bases line up with TRBD2. The CDR3 is 15 amino acids. The germline V gene encodes CDR1 SGDLS and CDR2 YYNGEE. Trimming took 3 bases from V and 0 from J; bases not matched to a gene: 4. The CDR3 protein is CASSESGVSTDTQYF. The CDR3 region has the DNA TGTGCCAGCAGCGAAAGCGGGGTGAGCACAGATACGCAGTATTTT.

This clonotype came up a few times. The chain employs TRBV20-1 and TRBJ2-5, with 10 positions matching TRBD1. Per the germline V gene, CDR1 is DFQATT and CDR2 is SNEGSKA (reference sequence). The CDR3 totals 15 residues. Losses at the gene ends were 3 bases for V and 6 bases for J; bases not matched to a gene: 10. The chain's CDR3 is CSASRGQGVLQTQYF. The DNA for the CDR3 is TGCAGTGCTAGTCGAGGACAGGGGGTTCTCCAGACCCAGTACTTC.

The rearrangement uses TRBV10-3 and TRBJ2-3; D possibly corresponds to TRBD2 (6 bases). Trimming cost V 8 bases and J 0 bases, with 15 bases left between them. This CDR3 contains 15 residues. In germline, CDR1 is ENHRY, CDR2 SYGVKD. In DNA, the CDR3 is TGTGCCATCGGTGCGGGGCGAACTAGCACAGATACGCAGTATTTT. It translates to CAIGAGRTSTDTQYF.

This clonotype was recorded a few times. This sequence joins TRBV6-2 or TRBV6-3 and TRBJ1-5, with 7 bases matching TRBD1. This CDR3 contains 14 residues. With V trimmed by 5 bases and J by 5 bases, 6 bases remained unmatched. Per germline, CDR1 MNHEY and CDR2 SVGEGT. The CDR3 DNA is TGTGCCAGCAGTCGACAGGGAGTGGATCAGCCCCAGCATTTT. Translated, it gives CASSRQGVDQPQHF.

This chain uses TRBV5-1 with TRBJ2-1; no firm D call. This CDR3 has 13 amino acids. CDR1 is SGHRS, CDR2 YFSETQ, per germline. Trimming took off 4 bases at V and 5 bases at J, with 10 bases between the two ends. The CDR3 here is CASSPETHNEQFF. The CDR3 region has the DNA TGCGCCAGCAGCCCAGAAACCCACAATGAGCAGTTCTTC.

This clonotype has a handful of counts. This sequence joins TRBV7-2 and TRBJ2-7, with TRBD1 identical over 9 bases. The CDR3 is 14 amino acids. From germline, CDR1 is SGHTA and CDR2 FQGNSA. Trimming cost V 3 bases and J 5 bases; bases outside gene matches: 5. The DNA for the CDR3 is TGTGCCAGCAGCTTCGACAGGGGGTTTAACGAGCAGTACTTC. This codes for CASSFDRGFNEQYF.

In this sample, this clonotype turned up a few times. The gene calls are TRBV10-3 and TRBJ1-1, with 8 bases fitting TRBD1. V was clipped by 6 bases and J by 0 bases; unmatched bases: 3. Germline V gives CDR1 ENHRY, CDR2 SYGVKD. The CDR3 length is 14 residues. CDR3 protein: CAISRQGMNTEAFF. The CDR3 DNA follows: TGTGCCATCAGCAGACAGGGGATGAACACTGAAGCTTTCTTT.

The V call is TRBV4-3, the J call TRBJ2-7; TRBD2 matches at 8 bases. This CDR3 region has 15 residues. After removal of 0 bases from V and 3 bases from J, the junction contained 4 bases not matched to a gene. Germline loops: CDR1 LGHNA, CDR2 YSLEER. CDR3 sequence (DNA): TGCGCCAGCAGCCAAGATGCGAGCGGGGGCTACGAGCAGTACTTC. This codes for CASSQDASGGYEQYF.

The chain couples TRBV21-1 to TRBJ1-2; TRBD1, the table's D call, lacks a check against the DNA. TRBV21-1 is a known pseudogene. The CDR3 length is 13 residues. CDR3 region: CANVTGRWDGYTF. The DNA of the CDR3 is TGTGCCAATGTCACAGGGCGCTGGGATGGCTACACCTTC.